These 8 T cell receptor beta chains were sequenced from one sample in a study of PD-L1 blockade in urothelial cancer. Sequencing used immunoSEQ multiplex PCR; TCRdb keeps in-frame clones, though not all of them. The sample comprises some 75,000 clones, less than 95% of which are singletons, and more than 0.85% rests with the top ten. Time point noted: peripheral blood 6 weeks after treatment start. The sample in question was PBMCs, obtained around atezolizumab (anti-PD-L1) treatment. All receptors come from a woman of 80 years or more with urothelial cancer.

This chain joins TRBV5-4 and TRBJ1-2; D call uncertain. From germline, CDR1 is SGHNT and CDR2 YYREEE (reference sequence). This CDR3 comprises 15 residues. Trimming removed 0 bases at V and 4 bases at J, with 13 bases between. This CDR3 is CASSLAGGPSYGYTF. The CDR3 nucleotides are TGTGCCAGCAGCTTGGCCGGAGGACCCAGCTATGGCTACACCTTC.

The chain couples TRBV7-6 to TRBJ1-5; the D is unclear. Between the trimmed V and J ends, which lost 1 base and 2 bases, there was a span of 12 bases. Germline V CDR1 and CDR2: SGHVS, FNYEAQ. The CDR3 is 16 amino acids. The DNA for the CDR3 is TGTGCCAGCAGCTTAGAATCGTTATCAGGCAATCAGCCCCAGCATTTT. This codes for CASSLESLSGNQPQHF.

The CDR3 loop is CASSQDLRTSEQYF. CDR3 DNA: TGTGCCAGCAGCCAAGATCTCCGGACTTCTGAGCAGTACTTC. The chain carries TRBV14 and TRBJ2-7; D may be TRBD2 (5 bases). V was trimmed by 0 bases and J by 7 bases, leaving 13 bases between them. This CDR3 has 14 amino acids. In germline, CDR1 is SGHDN, CDR2 FVKESK.

The CDR3 coding sequence is TGTGCCACCAGCAGACACCTAACTGAAGGGGCGGAGCAGTACTTC. Translated: CATSRHLTEGAEQYF. The V and J genes are TRBV15 and TRBJ2-7, with a tentative D call TRBD1 (5 bases). V lost 2 bases, J lost 7 bases, and 18 bases lay in between. Per germline, CDR1 LNHNV and CDR2 YYDKDF (reference sequence). This CDR3 has 15 residues.

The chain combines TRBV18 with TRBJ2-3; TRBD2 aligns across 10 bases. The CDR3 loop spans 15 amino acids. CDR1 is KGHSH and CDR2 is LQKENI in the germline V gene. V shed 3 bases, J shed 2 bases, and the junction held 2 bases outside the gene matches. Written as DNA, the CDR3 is TGTGCCAGCTCACCGACTAGCGGGCCCACAGATACGCAGTATTTT. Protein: CASSPTSGPTDTQYF.

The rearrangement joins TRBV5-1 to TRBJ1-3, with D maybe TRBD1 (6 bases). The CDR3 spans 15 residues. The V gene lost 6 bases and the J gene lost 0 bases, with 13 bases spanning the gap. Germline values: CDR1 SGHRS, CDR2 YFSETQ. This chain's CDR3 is CASTLDRSSGNTIYF. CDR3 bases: TGCGCCAGCACACTCGACAGGAGCTCTGGAAACACCATATATTTT.

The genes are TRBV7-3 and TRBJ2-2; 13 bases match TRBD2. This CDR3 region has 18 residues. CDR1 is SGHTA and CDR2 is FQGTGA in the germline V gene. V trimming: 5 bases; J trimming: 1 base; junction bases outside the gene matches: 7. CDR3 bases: TGTGCCAGCAGCCCGAGGGGACTAGCGGGGTGGAACACCGGGGAGCTGTTTTTT. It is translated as CASSPRGLAGWNTGELFF.

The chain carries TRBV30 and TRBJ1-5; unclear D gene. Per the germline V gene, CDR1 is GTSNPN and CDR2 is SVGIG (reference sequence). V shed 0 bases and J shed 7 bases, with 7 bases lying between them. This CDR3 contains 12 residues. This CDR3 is CAWSVLGQPQHF. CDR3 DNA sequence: TGTGCCTGGAGTGTACTCGGGCAGCCCCAGCATTTT.